Described below is a single T cell receptor beta chain sequence and its context. The antigen remains undetermined. Assay used: immunoSEQ multiplex PCR; TCRdb lists only in-frame clones, some missing. Of more than 55,000 clones listed, almost 85% are singletons. The data stem from a study of radiotherapy plus CTLA-4 blockade in lung cancer. Study summary: Of all patients, approximately 20% responded objectively and 31% showed disease control.

Germline CDR1 is SGDLS and CDR2 is YYNGEE. V was cut by 1 base and J by 5 bases, with 12 bases left in between. The CDR3 has 14 residues. Study findings and constraints: After treatment with radiotherapy plus ipilimumab, TCR clones that came from the tumor expanded in blood. Best predicting response, reportedly, were early blood T cell clone dynamics, with interferon-beta.

This receptor was taken from a human donor with non-small cell lung cancer whose response to radiotherapy plus ipilimumab could not be evaluated. This sample comprised peripheral blood, obtained from a patient treated with radiotherapy plus ipilimumab. The chain recombines TRBV9 with TRBJ1-2, with D unclear. The CDR3 is CASSVSGVGYGYTF. CDR3 bases: TGTGCCAGCAGCGTAAGCGGGGTGGGGTATGGCTACACCTTC.